The clone carrying this T cell receptor beta chain was observed a handful of times. Its antigen remains unknown. This entry belongs to a study of cytomegalovirus exposure and HLA in healthy donors. Study summary: Prior work identified 120 million or so unique TCR beta sequences in approximately 200 million T cells.

The PCR used 60 Vbeta and 13 Jbeta primers. Here immunoSEQ multiplex PCR was the method, and the copy in TCRdb shows in-frame clones only, minus some. The table lists fewer than 200,000 clones, roughly a tenth of them singletons. The V end was cut by 6 bases, the J end by 2 bases, with 14 bases between. CDR1 and CDR2 (germline): SGHRS, YFSETQ. This CDR3 contains 14 residues. Study-level points and caveats: Most observed TCR sequences were rare, whereas some public TCRs were detected in many donors. Association of a missense DCLRE1C variant with TCR beta V- and J-gene trimming was reported in a later analysis.

The clonotype was recovered from a woman aged 30 to 39 in good health and CMV-seropositive. The chain employs TRBV5-1 and TRBJ1-2; a possible D gene is TRBD1 (5 bases). The source material was PBMCs. The CDR3 region has the DNA TGCGCCAGCACCCCCCCGGGGGGGAACTATGGCTACACCTTC. Its protein is CASTPPGGNYGYTF. The entire variable domain, with the rest obtained from reference TRBV5-1 and TRBJ1-2, is as follows: KAGVTQTPRYLIKTRGQQVTLSCSPISGHRSVSWYQQTPGQGLQFLFEYFSETQRNKGNFPGRFSGRQFSNSRSEMNVSTLELGDSALYLCASTPPGGNYGYTFGSGTRLTVV.